One and the same sample provided the 16 T cell receptor beta chains below, sequenced in a study of blood T cell repertoires in COVID-19. Using immunoSEQ multiplex PCR, the repertoire was profiled, and TCRdb retains in-frame clones only, with some absent. Among 140,000 or so clones listed, approximately 79% were seen once. The sequenced material came from peripheral blood. These TCRs come from a man between 50 and 59 years old with active or convalescent COVID-19.

The chain is built from TRBV7-6 and TRBJ1-1; D not certain. Trimming took off 3 bases at V and 1 base at J, with 6 bases between the two ends. The CDR3 is made up of 13 amino acids. CDR1 SGHVS and CDR2 FNYEAQ come from the germline V gene. Here the CDR3 DNA reads TGTGCCAGCAGCTTTAAGAGGAACACTGAAGCTTTCTTT. This gives the protein CASSFKRNTEAFF.

V and J are TRBV24-1 and TRBJ2-1; 11 nucleotides align to TRBD2. Germline V gene lookup returns CDR1 KGHDR and CDR2 SFDVKD. Trimming removed 3 bases from V and 5 bases from J; junction bases left unmatched: 11. The CDR3 consists of 18 residues. CDR3 residues: CATSDTNPLAGVDNEQFF. As DNA, the CDR3 is TGTGCCACCAGTGATACTAACCCACTAGCGGGAGTAGACAATGAGCAGTTCTTC.

This clone was detected a few times. The chain links TRBV2 to TRBJ1-1; weak D call: TRBD1 (5 bases). Germline CDR1 is SNHLY and CDR2 is FYNNEI. The CDR3 totals 16 residues. Trimming took 6 bases from V and 0 from J, leaving 17 bases between them. Here the CDR3 DNA reads TGTGCCAGCAGCGGGGGGACGGAGAACTTGAACACTGAAGCTTTCTTT. It yields the protein CASSGGTENLNTEAFF.

This clone has a handful of counts. The genes are TRBV27 and TRBJ1-2, with D uncertain. This CDR3 has 15 amino acids. With 6 bases removed from V and 4 bases from J, the gap between germline ends came to 18 bases. Germline CDR1 reads MNHEY; CDR2 reads SMNVEV (reference sequence). CDR3 sequence: CASSPTVFVGYGYTF. In DNA form, the CDR3 reads TGTGCCAGCAGCCCGACTGTATTTGTTGGCTATGGCTACACCTTC.

The chain is built from TRBV9 and TRBJ1-1; TRBD1 matches 8 bases. The CDR3 sequence is 14 residues long. The trim removed 3 bases at V and 5 bases at J, leaving 6 bases unmatched. The germline V gene has CDR1 SGDLS and CDR2 YYNGEE. The CDR3 nucleotides are TGTGCCAGCAGCGGAAGGACAGGGCAAACTGAAGCTTTCTTT. Translated: CASSGRTGQTEAFF.

This sequence joins TRBV18 and TRBJ1-5; the D gene is possibly TRBD1 (6 bases). V lost 6 bases, J lost 3 bases, and 12 bases lay in between. The CDR3 extends over 14 amino acids. CDR1 and CDR2 (germline): KGHSH, LQKENI. CDR3 nucleotide sequence: TGTGCCAGCTCCGCTAGACAGGACAATCAGCCCCAGCATTTT. Its translation is CASSARQDNQPQHF.

This rearrangement joins TRBV30 to TRBJ1-4; a possible D gene is TRBD1 (6 bases). The CDR3 has 16 amino acids. Trimming removed 1 base at V and 2 bases at J, with 14 bases between. Germline CDR1 reads GTSNPN; CDR2 reads SVGIG (reference sequence). The CDR3 region is CAWSGSPGATNEKLFF. The CDR3 DNA sequence: TGTGCCTGGAGTGGCTCGCCAGGGGCCACTAATGAAAAACTGTTTTTT.

J is TRBJ2-7 and V is TRBV27; the D gene is possibly TRBD2 (5 bases). Germline-derived CDR1 and CDR2 are MNHEY and SMNVEV (reference sequence). V was pared by 1 base and J by 6 bases, with 19 bases between. The CDR3 spans 16 residues. This CDR3 reads CASSLYPRDRYGEQYF. Here the CDR3 DNA reads TGTGCCAGCAGTTTATATCCCCGGGATCGTTATGGCGAGCAGTACTTC.

This chain uses TRBV30 with TRBJ1-6; 8 nucleotides align to TRBD1. Losses at the gene ends were 3 bases for V and 4 bases for J; bases not matched to a gene: 2. This CDR3 is built from 14 residues. CDR1 and CDR2 (germline): GTSNPN, SVGIG (reference sequence). The CDR3 sequence is CAWRRDRYNSPLHF. In DNA, the CDR3 is TGTGCCTGGAGGAGGGACAGGTATAATTCACCCCTCCACTTT. The full variable domain, its missing parts supplied by reference TRBV30 and TRBJ1-6, is SQTIHQWPATLVQPVGSPLSLECTVEGTSNPNLYWYRQAAGRGLQLLFYSVGIGQISSEVPQNLSASRPQDRQFILSSKKLLLSDSGFYLCAWRRDRYNSPLHFGNGTRLTVT.

The chain has TRBV5-1 and TRBJ2-3; tentative D call: TRBD1 (5 bases). The CDR3 is 14 residues long. The ends were cut back, 4 bases at V and 3 bases at J, with 12 bases in the middle. CDR1 and CDR2 from the germline V gene are SGHRS and YFSETQ. CDR3 loop: CASSKGDKTDTQYF. The CDR3, as DNA: TGCGCCAGCAGCAAAGGGGATAAGACAGATACGCAGTATTTT.

The chain joins TRBV2 to TRBJ2-7; 8 positions agree with TRBD1. The CDR3 contains 14 residues. The V segment lost 7 bases and the J segment 0 bases; nucleotides outside the gene matches: 5. Germline CDR1 is SNHLY and CDR2 is FYNNEI. The CDR3 loop is CASTRDRFSYEQYF. DNA for the CDR3: TGTGCCAGCACCCGGGACAGGTTCTCCTACGAGCAGTACTTC.

J is TRBJ2-7 and V is TRBV7-8, with 9 bases matching TRBD2. After removal of 5 bases from V and 0 bases from J, the junction contained 5 bases not matched to a gene. This CDR3 has 15 residues. Germline CDR1 is SGHVS and CDR2 is FQNEAQ. The chain's CDR3 is CASSRGLAISYEQYF. The CDR3 DNA is TGTGCCAGCAGCCGTGGACTAGCGATCTCCTACGAGCAGTACTTC.

The V gene is TRBV11-3, the J gene TRBJ2-1; D is possibly TRBD1 (6 bases). V was shortened by 0 bases and J by 4 bases, with 10 bases between the two germline ends. CDR3 length: 15 residues. Germline lookup yields CDR1 SGHNT and CDR2 YENEEA. The CDR3 is CASSLEPQGYNEQFF. Written as DNA, the CDR3 is TGTGCCAGCAGCTTAGAACCTCAGGGGTACAATGAGCAGTTCTTC.

This sequence joins TRBV7-3 and TRBJ2-1; maybe TRBD1 (6 bases). V lost 1 base and J 5 bases, leaving 12 bases between the germline ends. There are 15 residues in the CDR3. The germline gives CDR1 SGHTA, CDR2 FQGTGA. Here the CDR3 DNA reads TGTGCCAGCAGCTTAATCCCGACAGGCAACAATGAGCAGTTCTTC. The encoded protein is CASSLIPTGNNEQFF.

The chain links TRBV12-3 or TRBV12-4 to TRBJ2-7; TRBD2 matches at 10 bases. The V segment lost 3 bases and the J segment 5 bases; nucleotides outside the gene matches: 1. This CDR3 has 13 amino acids. This chain's CDR3 is CASSLGTSDEQYF. DNA for the CDR3: TGTGCCAGCAGTTTGGGGACTAGCGACGAGCAGTACTTC.

The V and J genes are TRBV30 and TRBJ1-3; D may be TRBD1 (6 bases). V lost 0 bases and J lost 0, with 6 bases in between. The CDR3 totals 14 residues. Germline-derived CDR1 and CDR2 are GTSNPN and SVGIG (reference sequence). The CDR3 is CAWSVGGSGNTIYF. CDR3 bases: TGTGCCTGGAGTGTAGGGGGCTCTGGAAACACCATATATTTT.